The 13 T cell receptor beta chains below all came from one sample that was sequenced in a study of prognosis after radiotherapy for stage I lung cancer. From genomic DNA, two-round multiplex PCR was used to amplify TCR beta CDR3. The authors ran first-round PCR with primers specific to each TRBV and TRBJ gene. TCRdb redid the calling of the multiplex PCR reads with MiXCR, one entry per CDR3 protein. The sample consists of 15,000 to 20,000 distinct CDR3 sequences, around 30% of them appearing once. Source: PBMCs, taken before or after stereotactic body radiation therapy (not recorded which). All receptors come from a donor over 45 with non-small cell lung cancer.

Regarding this clonotype: One end of the junction does not line up with germline, which may come from a read error. This rearrangement joins TRBV28 to TRBJ2-7; 7 nucleotides agree with TRBD1. The CDR3 is made up of 14 amino acids. Germline-derived CDR1 and CDR2 are MDHEN and SYDVKM. CDR3 in amino acids: CASLGTVSSYEQNF. The CDR3, as DNA: TGTGCCAGCTTAGGGACAGTAAGCTCCTACGAGCAGAACTTC.

The chain has TRBV2 and TRBJ2-2; D gene unclear. This CDR3 is built from 15 residues. Germline-derived CDR1 and CDR2 are SNHLY and FYNNEI. Trimming stripped 5 bases from V and 2 bases from J, with 12 bases between. The CDR3 DNA reads as TGTGCCAGCAGTCACATGGTGACCAACACCGGGGAGCTGTTTTTT. Residues: CASSHMVTNTGELFF.

V usage is TRBV6-2 or TRBV6-3 and J usage is TRBJ1-2; tentative D call: TRBD1 (5 bases). The V and J ends lost 4 bases and 2 bases respectively, with 14 bases between them. Germline loops: CDR1 MNHEY, CDR2 SVGEGT. This CDR3 region has 15 residues. CDR3 DNA sequence: TGTGCCAGCAGTTCCCATCCGTGGGGCAACTATGGCTACACCTTC. It codes for CASSSHPWGNYGYTF.

The chain has TRBV13 and TRBJ2-1; D may be TRBD2 (6 bases). Trimming left V 7 bases short and J 8 bases short, with 21 bases between. The CDR3 is 15 residues long. Germline CDR1 PRHDT, CDR2 FYEKMQ (reference sequence). The CDR3 loop reads CASILWKSGAHEQFF. The CDR3 region has the DNA TGTGCCAGCATCTTGTGGAAATCGGGAGCACATGAGCAGTTCTTC.

As to this clonotype: One base separates it from a far larger clone, so it is likely a read error. The J gene is TRBJ1-1, the V gene TRBV6-4, with D perhaps TRBD1 (6 bases). The CDR3 loop spans 16 amino acids. Germline V gene data show CDR1 as MRHNA and CDR2 as SNTAGT. The CDR3 DNA is TGTGCCAGCAGAACGAGATGGGACACTTTAAACACTGAATCTTTCTTT. Translation gives CASRTRWDTLNTESFF.

Points on this clonotype: One base away lies a much larger clone, so this may be a sequencing read error. The chain combines TRBV6-5 with TRBJ1-4; TRBD1 aligns across 8 bases. CDR1 is MNHEY and CDR2 is SVGAGI in the germline V gene. The CDR3 length is 17 residues. The CDR3 nucleotides read TGTGCCAGCAGTTACACGCTTCTACCAGGGGGCGGTGAAAGACTGTTTTTT. Translating it yields CASSYTLLPGGGERLFF.

This clonotype has at least ten counts. The rearrangement uses TRBV20-1 and TRBJ2-7; D is possibly TRBD1 (6 bases). The germline gives CDR1 DFQATT, CDR2 SNEGSKA (reference sequence). V was pared by 0 bases and J by 3 bases, with 12 bases between. The CDR3 runs 14 residues. The CDR3 nucleotides are TGCAGTGCTAGAGATAGGGGGACCAGCTACGAGCAGTACTTC. It specifies CSARDRGTSYEQYF.

Ten or more counts support this clonotype. The V gene is TRBV10-3, the J gene TRBJ2-3; D might be TRBD2 (5 bases). CDR3 length equals 16 residues. The ends were cut back, 0 bases at V and 7 bases at J, with 17 bases in the middle. Germline CDR1 reads ENHRY; CDR2 reads SYGVKD. Written as DNA, the CDR3 is TGTGCCATCAGTGAGTCGTCGGGATGGACCGACCATACGCAGTATTTT. This translates into CAISESSGWTDHTQYF.

This clonotype was seen many times. The chain uses TRBV28 and TRBJ2-7; the D is unclear. The CDR3 has 15 residues. Germline V gives CDR1 MDHEN, CDR2 SYDVKM. V lost 1 base, J lost 0 bases, and 10 bases lay in between. In nucleotides, the CDR3 is TGTGCCAGCAGTTTATACCGGGCCTCCTCCTACGAGCAGTACTTC. Its protein product is CASSLYRASSYEQYF.

The sample holds many counts of this clonotype. The rearrangement links TRBV5-4 to TRBJ1-1; 8 bases align to TRBD1. There are 17 residues in the CDR3. The germline gives CDR1 SGHNT, CDR2 YYREEE (reference sequence). J gave up 10 bases and V 3 bases, and 20 bases lay outside the gene matches. The CDR3 DNA reads as TGTGCCAGCAGCTCAACCGGACGACAGGGGATCTTACCGGGAGCTTTCTTT. The encoded protein is CASSSTGRQGILPGAFF.

The V gene is TRBV7-6, the J gene TRBJ2-3, with D hard to call. Trimming took 5 bases from V and 6 from J, leaving 12 bases between them. Germline values: CDR1 SGHVS, CDR2 FNYEAQ. The CDR3 contains 13 residues. The CDR3 bases are TGTGCCAGCAGCCCCGGACCAGTTGATACGCAGTATTTT. Translation: CASSPGPVDTQYF.

In this sample, this clonotype turned up many times. V is TRBV4-3 and J is TRBJ2-2; perhaps D is TRBD1 or TRBD2 (5 bases each). This CDR3 comprises 17 residues. The germline V gene has CDR1 LGHNA and CDR2 YSLEER. V lost 0 bases and J lost 3, with 14 bases in between. The CDR3 sequence is CASSQDLRGWDTGELFF. For the CDR3, the DNA is TGCGCCAGCAGCCAAGATCTGAGGGGTTGGGACACCGGGGAGCTGTTTTTT.

The chain is built from TRBV6-5 and TRBJ2-3, with D perhaps given as TRBD1 or TRBD2 (5 bases each). The CDR3 is made up of 18 amino acids. Deletions cut 4 bases from V and 5 bases from J, with 25 bases between. Germline V gives CDR1 MNHEY, CDR2 SVGAGI. Written as DNA, the CDR3 is TGTGCCAGCAGTTCCTATATGTTCCGGGACGGGGTAAAAGATACGCAGTATTTT. This sequence encodes CASSSYMFRDGVKDTQYF.